The sequence of this T cell receptor (beta chain) was determined in a study of OX40 agonist ivuxolimab in advanced cancers. This CDR3 is 17 amino acids long. CDR1 and CDR2 from the germline V gene are SGHKS and YYEKEE (reference sequence). V gave up 0 bases and J gave up 3 bases, with 15 bases separating them. In its sample, this clone was seen once. Some clones are missing from TCRdb's copy, which holds only in-frame ones; the method was immunoSEQ multiplex PCR. The sample includes approximately 66,000 clones, about 91% of them seen just once. This sample comprised CD4+ or CD8+ T cells sorted from blood, obtained in a trial of the OX40 agonist ivuxolimab. The clonotype was recovered from an adult with an advanced solid tumor such as melanoma, head and neck, liver or kidney cancer. The chain combines TRBV5-5 with TRBJ2-2, with a possible D match to TRBD1 (5 bases). CDR3 sequence reads: CASSLVVVQGDTGELFF. CDR3 DNA sequence: TGTGCCAGCAGCTTGGTGGTTGTGCAGGGCGACACCGGGGAGCTGTTTTTT.